Following are 11 T cell receptor beta chains from one sample sequenced in a study of CD8 T cells in ankylosing spondylitis. MiXCR, applied by TCRdb to the 5' RACE reads, yields one record per CDR3 protein. Found here are about 160,000 distinct CDR3 sequences, roughly 10% of them singletons; the top ten hold roughly 16%. Source material: blood, either unsorted or a sorted T cell fraction (not recorded which). These receptor sequences come from a female donor with ankylosing spondylitis or in good health (not recorded which).

This clonotype was seen a few times. J is TRBJ1-1 and V is TRBV6-2 or TRBV6-3; weak D call: TRBD1 (5 bases). Germline CDR1 reads MNHEY; CDR2 reads SVGEGT. The CDR3 consists of 16 residues. V lost 0 bases and J lost 4, with 15 bases in between. The CDR3 loop reads CASSYSDGAGGTEAFF. CDR3 DNA sequence: TGTGCCAGCAGTTACTCGGACGGAGCTGGGGGCACTGAAGCTTTCTTT.

The chain employs TRBV7-6 and TRBJ2-1; D is perhaps TRBD2 (6 bases). Germline loops: CDR1 SGHVS, CDR2 FNYEAQ. This CDR3 region has 17 residues. The germline V and J ends were trimmed by 5 bases and 9 bases, with 26 bases remaining between them. The CDR3 region is CASSKLIPGVVRSEQFF. The CDR3 DNA sequence: TGTGCCAGCAGCAAGCTTATTCCGGGAGTTGTCAGGAGTGAGCAGTTCTTC.

J is TRBJ2-5 and V is TRBV7-9; D gene unclear. Germline V lookup: CDR1 SEHNR, CDR2 FQNEAQ (reference sequence). V gave up 5 bases and J gave up 7 bases, with 17 bases separating them. The CDR3 sequence is 14 residues long. CDR3 sequence (DNA): TGTGCCAGCAGCACTCCGGCCAGACCGGGGACCCAGTACTTC. Its translation is CASSTPARPGTQYF.

This clonotype was counted a few times. The chain is built from TRBV5-1 and TRBJ2-3; perhaps TRBD2 as D (6 bases). The V and J ends lost 3 bases and 1 base respectively, with 9 bases between them. The CDR3 loop spans 14 amino acids. Germline V gene data show CDR1 as SGHRS and CDR2 as YFSETQ. Written as DNA, the CDR3 is TGCGCCAGCAGCTCGGGGGAGGGCACAGATACGCAGTATTTT. Translating it yields CASSSGEGTDTQYF.

A few counts support this clonotype. The chain links TRBV27 to TRBJ1-1, with D possibly being TRBD1 (6 bases). CDR1 and CDR2 (germline): MNHEY, SMNVEV (reference sequence). V dropped 0 bases and J dropped 7 bases, with 15 bases sitting between them. CDR3 size: 15 residues. CDR3: CASSLSPTGRVEAFF. CDR3 bases: TGTGCCAGCAGTTTATCCCCGACAGGTAGAGTTGAAGCTTTCTTT.

This clonotype was counted at least ten times. For the CDR3, the DNA is TGTGCCACCAGTGATGAGCAGTTCTTC. Translating gives CATSDEQFF. This chain joins TRBV7-9 and TRBJ2-1; D uncertain. CDR1 and CDR2 (germline): SEHNR, FQNEAQ (reference sequence). CDR3 length equals 9 residues. Trimming left V 10 bases short and J 8 bases short, with 6 bases between.

This clonotype was detected only a few times. The chain employs TRBV6-2 or TRBV6-3 and TRBJ2-1; 7 nucleotides line up with TRBD2. V was pared by 2 bases and J by 4 bases, with 2 bases of the junction left unmatched. The germline V gene encodes CDR1 MNHEY and CDR2 SVGEGT. The CDR3 totals 14 residues. This CDR3 is CASSYAGEYNEQFF. CDR3 DNA: TGTGCCAGCAGTTACGCGGGAGAGTACAATGAGCAGTTCTTC.

The CDR3 is CASSLAGIEQYF. CDR3 DNA sequence: TGTGCCAGCAGTTTGGCAGGGATCGAGCAGTACTTC. The chain employs TRBV27 and TRBJ2-7, with a weak D call TRBD1 (5 bases). Germline assignment: CDR1 MNHEY and CDR2 SMNVEV (reference sequence). With 3 bases removed from V and 6 bases from J, the gap between germline ends came to 9 bases. The CDR3 totals 12 residues.

For this clonotype: One end of the junction is discordant with germline, which a read error may explain. This chain links TRBV12-3 or TRBV12-4 with TRBJ2-1, with D tentatively TRBD1 or TRBD2 (5 bases each). This CDR3 contains 18 residues. The CDR3, as DNA: TGTGCCATCAGTTTAGCACCGGGGCTCGATCTTACCTACAATGAGCAGTTCTTC. The encoded protein is CAISLAPGLDLTYNEQFF.

This clonotype appeared once. The chain carries TRBV9 and TRBJ2-1; 7 bases map to TRBD2. The CDR3 sequence is 15 residues long. The V gene end was trimmed by 2 bases and the J gene end by 4 bases; junction bases not matched to a gene: 6. Looked up from germline, CDR1 is SGDLS and CDR2 is YYNGEE. The DNA of the CDR3 is TGTGCCAGCAGCGTGGAACTAGCGATTTACAATGAGCAGTTCTTC. Amino acids: CASSVELAIYNEQFF.

This chain uses TRBV20-1 with TRBJ1-2; D gene ambiguous. Per the germline V gene, CDR1 is DFQATT and CDR2 is SNEGSKA (reference sequence). CDR3 length equals 12 residues. The germline V and J ends were trimmed by 7 bases and 4 bases, with 13 bases remaining between them. DNA of the CDR3: TGCAGTGTCCTACTCAGCCTCTATGGCTACACCTTC. Protein sequence: CSVLLSLYGYTF.